This TCR beta chain was identified during a study of blood T cells in healthy people across ages. Next came a second PCR, run for about 7 to 12 cycles, which used a sample-barcoded 5' primer along with a J-beta primer mix. Via MiXCR, TCRdb re-called the 5' RACE reads, giving one row per CDR3 protein. The table has about 670,000 distinct CDR3 sequences, over 40% seen once. This clonotype was seen a handful of times. The junction departs from the called germline gene at one end, perhaps through a read error. The specimen was blood. The source of this sequence is a man older than 75 in good health.

The CDR3 DNA is TGTGCCAGCAGCATAGCGGGAGCTTATGAGCAGTTCTTC. This encodes CASSIAGAYEQFF. This chain links TRBV7-2 with TRBJ2-1, with 9 bases fitting TRBD2. Germline V gene data show CDR1 as SGHTA and CDR2 as FQGNSA. This CDR3 is 13 amino acids long.